The T cell receptor (beta chain) described here comes from a study of cytotoxic CD8 clonotypes in ibrutinib-treated CLL. Depth targeted 1 in 200,000 to 1 in 1 million T cells, averaging approximately 9.9x coverage per clonotype. Using immunoSEQ multiplex PCR, the repertoire was profiled, and TCRdb retains in-frame clones only, with some absent. Of some 290,000 clones listed, 80% are singletons. From germline, CDR1 is SGDLS and CDR2 YYNGEE. The CDR3 is 15 amino acids. V lost 0 bases to trimming and J lost 5 bases; unmatched junction nucleotides: 7. This TCR derives from a human donor with chronic lymphocytic leukemia. The sequences come from PBMCs, collected before ibrutinib treatment. V and J are TRBV9 and TRBJ2-5; 7 bases map to TRBD1. This CDR3 reads CASSVAGRGLETQYF. The CDR3 region has the DNA TGTGCCAGCAGCGTAGCGGGCAGGGGGTTGGAGACCCAGTACTTC.